These 12 T cell receptor beta chains share one sample of origin, sequenced in a study of metastatic and nonmetastatic thyroid tumors. No patient had received any treatment before thyroid surgery. Using MiXCR, TCRdb reanalyzed the PCR reads. The table includes approximately 25,000 clones, roughly 24% detected once. Sequenced sample: blood. The receptors stem from a male donor with papillary thyroid cancer or a benign thyroid nodule (not recorded which). Some clones in this sample may be carry-over from other donors' samples.

This clone was seen repeatedly, ten times or more. The chain joins TRBV6-5 to TRBJ2-3, with 7 bases that match TRBD1. The ends lost 0 bases at V and 5 bases at J; junction bases unmatched: 5. The CDR3 length is 15 residues. Per the germline V gene, CDR1 is MNHEY and CDR2 is SVGAGI. CDR3 in amino acids: CASSYSVNRGDTQYF. CDR3 bases: TGTGCCAGCAGTTACTCCGTGAACAGGGGAGATACGCAGTATTTT.

This clone was seen at least ten times. V and J are TRBV6-5 and TRBJ2-1; D is undetermined. CDR1 MNHEY and CDR2 SVGAGI come from the germline V gene. This CDR3 spans 12 amino acids. Trimming removed 2 bases at V and 6 bases at J, with 5 bases between. CDR3 loop: CASSYGPNEQFF. As DNA, the CDR3 is TGTGCCAGCAGTTACGGTCCCAATGAGCAGTTCTTC.

This rearrangement joins TRBV20-1 to TRBJ2-3; TRBD2 might be the D (5 bases). The germline V gene encodes CDR1 DFQATT and CDR2 SNEGSKA (reference sequence). Trimming took 3 bases from V and 0 from J, leaving 16 bases between them. The CDR3 has 16 amino acids. The CDR3 reads CSASGPGIWSTDTQYF. The CDR3 region has the DNA TGCAGTGCTAGTGGTCCCGGGATATGGAGCACAGATACGCAGTATTTT.

The sample holds many counts of this clone. This sample also contains other DNA sequences that code for the same CDR3. The chain employs TRBV28 and TRBJ1-4; D may be TRBD1 (5 bases). Germline CDR1 MDHEN, CDR2 SYDVKM. Trimming left V 5 bases short and J 7 bases short, with 17 bases between. This CDR3 spans 15 amino acids. CDR3 sequence (DNA): TGTGCCAGCAGTGTGCCGGGACGGGAAGGTGAAAAACTGTTTTTT. It specifies CASSVPGREGEKLFF.

In this sample, this clone turned up many times. V and J are TRBV20-1 and TRBJ1-1; no clear D. The V gene's germline CDR1 is DFQATT and CDR2 SNEGSKA (reference sequence). Trimming left V 3 bases short and J 7 bases short, with 9 bases between. The CDR3 has 11 amino acids. CDR3 region: CSARDNGEAFF. The CDR3 bases are TGCAGTGCTAGGGATAATGGTGAAGCTTTCTTT.

In its sample, this clone was seen a few times. One junction end does not reproduce the germline sequence, and a read error may be involved. V gene TRBV20-1 combines with J gene TRBJ2-7; maybe TRBD1 (6 bases). CDR3 length equals 15 residues. CDR1 and CDR2 (germline): DFQATT, SNEGSKA (reference sequence). This CDR3 is CSAPNGQYHSCEQYF. As DNA, the CDR3 is TGCAGTGCTCCGAACGGACAGTACCACTCCTGCGAGCAGTACTTC.

The gene calls are TRBV6-1 and TRBJ2-7; D could derive from TRBD1 or TRBD2 (5 bases each). The V and J ends lost 6 bases and 5 bases respectively, with 20 bases between them. This CDR3 is 15 amino acids long. CDR1 MNHNS and CDR2 SASEGT come from the germline V gene. The CDR3 nucleotides are TGTGCCAGCAGCAACCCGGGACCGGGCACCAACGAGCAGTACTTC. It codes for CASSNPGPGTNEQYF.

By frequency in the sample, this clone is medium-sized. The chain links TRBV7-9 to TRBJ2-7; TRBD2 aligns across 8 bases. Germline V gene lookup returns CDR1 SEHNR and CDR2 FQNEAQ (reference sequence). The trim removed 2 bases at V and 1 base at J, leaving 13 bases unmatched. The CDR3 runs 18 residues. CDR3: CASSLTSGSGTLSYEQYF. The CDR3 DNA follows: TGTGCCAGCAGCTTAACCTCTGGTAGCGGGACTCTTTCCTACGAGCAGTACTTC.

V and J are TRBV30 and TRBJ2-7; TRBD1 agrees at 8 bases. Unmatched junction bases numbered 6, after V lost 6 bases and J lost 5 bases. From germline, CDR1 is GTSNPN and CDR2 SVGIG (reference sequence). The CDR3 extends over 12 amino acids. CDR3 loop: CACIGQGNEQYF. The DNA for the CDR3 is TGTGCCTGTATCGGACAGGGAAACGAGCAGTACTTC.

This clone was counted at least ten times. This chain joins TRBV20-1 and TRBJ1-1, with a possible D match to TRBD1 (5 bases). Trimming shortened V by 6 bases and J by 3 bases, and 14 bases separated the two germline ends. The CDR3 length is 13 residues. CDR1 is DFQATT, CDR2 SNEGSKA, per germline (reference sequence). CDR3 protein: CSATRDADTEAFF. DNA of the CDR3: TGCAGTGCCACCCGGGACGCCGACACTGAAGCTTTCTTT.

Many counts were recorded for this clone. V gene TRBV7-9 combines with J gene TRBJ1-5; D call uncertain. The CDR3 length is 13 residues. Trimming cost V 2 bases and J 5 bases, with 7 bases left between them. In germline, CDR1 is SEHNR, CDR2 FQNEAQ (reference sequence). CDR3 coding DNA: TGTGCCAGCAGCTTAAGCCGCGATCAGCCCCAGCATTTT. It specifies CASSLSRDQPQHF.

The J gene is TRBJ2-1, the V gene TRBV20-1; D not certain. V was trimmed by 8 bases and J by 7 bases, leaving 9 bases between them. Germline V gene sequence: CDR1 DFQATT, CDR2 SNEGSKA (reference sequence). The CDR3 is 10 amino acids. The CDR3 spells CSRLPNEQFF. For the CDR3, the DNA is TGCAGTCGCTTGCCTAATGAGCAGTTCTTC.